The present entry profiles one T cell receptor (beta chain) with its context. Its antigen is not identified. The data were taken from a study of CD8 T cells in ankylosing spondylitis. General study findings and limits: CD8+ by phenotype, disease-linked clones were relatively rare in peripheral blood.

Scientists made TCR beta libraries using quantitative 5'-RACE with molecular barcodes. TCRdb independently ran MiXCR on the 5' RACE reads; one entry per CDR3 protein. The profile shows 350,000 or so distinct CDR3 sequences, under 15% of them singletons. This CDR3 spans 14 amino acids. CDR1 is SEHNR and CDR2 is FQNEAQ in the germline V gene (reference sequence). The germline V and J ends were trimmed by 5 bases and 0 bases, with 8 bases remaining between them. This sequence originates from a male donor with ankylosing spondylitis or in good health (not recorded which). Sequenced sample: blood, either unsorted or a sorted T cell fraction (not recorded which). V usage is TRBV7-9 and J usage is TRBJ1-5; D not certain. CDR3 residues: CASSRGDSNQPQHF. The CDR3 DNA reads as TGTGCCAGCAGCCGTGGGGATAGCAATCAGCCCCAGCATTTT.